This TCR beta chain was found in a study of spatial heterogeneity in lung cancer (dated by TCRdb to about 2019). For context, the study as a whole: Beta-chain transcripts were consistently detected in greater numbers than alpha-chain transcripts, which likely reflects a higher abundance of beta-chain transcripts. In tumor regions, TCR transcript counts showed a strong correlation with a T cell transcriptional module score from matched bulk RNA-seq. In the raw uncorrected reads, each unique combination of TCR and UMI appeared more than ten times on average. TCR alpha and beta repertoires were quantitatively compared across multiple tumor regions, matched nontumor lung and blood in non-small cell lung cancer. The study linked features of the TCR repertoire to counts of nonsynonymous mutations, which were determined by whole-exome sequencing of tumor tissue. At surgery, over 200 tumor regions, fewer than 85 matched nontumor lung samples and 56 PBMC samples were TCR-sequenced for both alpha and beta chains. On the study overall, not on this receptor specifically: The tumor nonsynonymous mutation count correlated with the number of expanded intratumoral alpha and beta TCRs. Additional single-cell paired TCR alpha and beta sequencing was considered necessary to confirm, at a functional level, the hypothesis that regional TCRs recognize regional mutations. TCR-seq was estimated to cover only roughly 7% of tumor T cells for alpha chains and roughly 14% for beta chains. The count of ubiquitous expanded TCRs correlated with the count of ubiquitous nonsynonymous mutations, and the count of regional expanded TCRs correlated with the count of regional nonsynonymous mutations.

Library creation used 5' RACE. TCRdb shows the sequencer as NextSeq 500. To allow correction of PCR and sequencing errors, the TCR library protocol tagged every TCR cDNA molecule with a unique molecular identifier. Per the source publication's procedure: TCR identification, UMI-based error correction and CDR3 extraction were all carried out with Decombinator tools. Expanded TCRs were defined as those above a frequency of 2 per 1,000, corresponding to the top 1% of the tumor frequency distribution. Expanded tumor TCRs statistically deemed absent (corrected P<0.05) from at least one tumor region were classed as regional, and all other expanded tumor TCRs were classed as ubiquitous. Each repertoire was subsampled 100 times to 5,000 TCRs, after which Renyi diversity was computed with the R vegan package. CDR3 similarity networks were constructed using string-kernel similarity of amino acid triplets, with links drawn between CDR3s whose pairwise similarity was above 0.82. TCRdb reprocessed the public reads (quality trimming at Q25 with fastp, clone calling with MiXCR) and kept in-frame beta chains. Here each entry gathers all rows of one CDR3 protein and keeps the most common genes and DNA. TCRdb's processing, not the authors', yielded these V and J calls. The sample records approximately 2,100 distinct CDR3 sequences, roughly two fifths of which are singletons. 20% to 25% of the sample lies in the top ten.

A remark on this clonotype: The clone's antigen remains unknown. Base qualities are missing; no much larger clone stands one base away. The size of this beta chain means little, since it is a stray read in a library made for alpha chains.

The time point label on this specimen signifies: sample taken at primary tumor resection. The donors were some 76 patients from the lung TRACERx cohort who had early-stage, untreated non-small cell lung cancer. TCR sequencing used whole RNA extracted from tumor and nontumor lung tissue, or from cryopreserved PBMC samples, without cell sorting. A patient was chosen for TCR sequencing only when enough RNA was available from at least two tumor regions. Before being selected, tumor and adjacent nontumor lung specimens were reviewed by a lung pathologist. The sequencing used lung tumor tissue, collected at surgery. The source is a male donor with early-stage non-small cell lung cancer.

The encoded CDR3 is CATSDLFARVYEQYF. Here is the DNA: TGTGCCACCAGTGATTTGTTCGCCAGGGTCTACGAGCAGTACTTC. The chain links TRBV24-1 with TRBJ2-7; 5 matching bases give a weak D call of TRBD1. The trim is 0 bases for V and 3 bases for J, with a gap of 11 bases between the germline ends. The germline V gene specifies KGHDR as CDR1 and SFDVKD as CDR2. Counted from cysteine to phenylalanine, this CDR3 has 15 amino acids. Just CDR3 DNA is preserved here, 45 bases in frame from base 1.